Listed here are 19 T cell receptor beta chains from one sample, sequenced in a study of CD8 T cells in Susac syndrome. After extraction with the RNeasy kit, roughly 0.45 to 1 ug of the RNA was reverse transcribed using random hexamers. Using its own MiXCR run on the immunoSEQ multiplex PCR reads, TCRdb lists one record per CDR3 protein. Seen here are fewer than 150,000 distinct CDR3 sequences, around 93% observed once, and the top ten hold about 0.18%. Sequencing input: CD8+ T cells from PBMCs. All receptors come from a human donor with Susac syndrome.

The chain has TRBV7-9 and TRBJ1-2, with 7 bases lining up with TRBD1. V trimming: 4 bases; J trimming: 4 bases; junction bases outside the gene matches: 12. The CDR3 extends over 16 amino acids. CDR1 SEHNR and CDR2 FQNEAQ come from the germline V gene (reference sequence). The CDR3 DNA reads as TGTGCCAGCAGCTCGCCCACCAGGGGGTTAAGCTATGGCTACACCTTC. It yields the protein CASSSPTRGLSYGYTF.

The genes are TRBV29-1 and TRBJ2-5, with D possibly being TRBD1 (6 bases). The germline V and J ends were trimmed by 4 bases and 1 base, with 19 bases remaining between them. Germline values: CDR1 SQVTM, CDR2 ANQGSEA. The CDR3 spans 16 residues. CDR3: CSVGNRDTEIQETQYF. The CDR3 bases are TGCAGCGTTGGAAACCGGGACACCGAAATCCAAGAGACCCAGTACTTC.

The gene calls are TRBV12-3 or TRBV12-4 and TRBJ2-2; 8 nucleotides align to TRBD2. After removal of 5 bases from V and 2 bases from J, the junction contained 7 bases not matched to a gene. There are 16 residues in the CDR3. The CDR3 sequence is CASSTLAGFNTGELFF. CDR3 bases: TGTGCCAGCAGTACCTTAGCGGGGTTTAACACCGGGGAGCTGTTTTTT.

The chain has TRBV4-1 and TRBJ2-7; possibly TRBD2 for D (5 bases). Germline assignment: CDR1 MGHRA and CDR2 YSYEKL. The CDR3 covers 15 residues. The V end was cut by 0 bases, the J end by 4 bases, with 13 bases between. The CDR3 nucleotides read TGCGCCAGCAGCCAAGATAGGATGGGCGGGTACGAGCAGTACTTC. Translated, it gives CASSQDRMGGYEQYF.

In DNA, the CDR3 is TGTGCCAGCAGCCCACAGGGGTGGGACACTGAAGCTTTCTTT. It specifies CASSPQGWDTEAFF. The chain employs TRBV7-2 and TRBJ1-1, with 7 positions matching TRBD1. V lost 5 bases and J lost 3; bases outside the gene matches: 6. Germline lookup yields CDR1 SGHTA and CDR2 FQGNSA. The length of the CDR3 is 14 residues.

The CDR3 DNA sequence: TGTGCCAGTCCCCCAAGCGGGAGTTATTTTGGGTACTTC. It translates to CASPPSGSYFGYF. This chain links TRBV11-3 with TRBJ2-7, with 8 positions matching TRBD2. This CDR3 comprises 13 residues. CDR1 is SGHNT and CDR2 is YENEEA in the germline V gene. The V gene end was trimmed by 9 bases and the J gene end by 12 bases; junction bases not matched to a gene: 16.

The chain combines TRBV5-1 with TRBJ2-1, with TRBD2 matching 12 bases. The CDR3 contains 18 residues. CDR1 is SGHRS and CDR2 is YFSETQ in the germline V gene. Losses at the gene ends were 0 bases for V and 4 bases for J; bases not matched to a gene: 8. As DNA, the CDR3 is TGCGCCAGCAGCTTGGTCCGCTGGACTAGCGGGGTGTACAATGAGCAGTTCTTC. Its protein product is CASSLVRWTSGVYNEQFF.

The chain links TRBV5-6 to TRBJ2-7; possibly TRBD2 for D (5 bases). Germline V gene sequence: CDR1 SGHDT, CDR2 YYEEEE. The CDR3 runs 15 residues. V was trimmed by 4 bases and J by 4 bases, leaving 18 bases between them. The CDR3 spells CASSVVTSLRYEQYF. In nucleotides, the CDR3 is TGTGCCAGCAGCGTTGTCACTAGTCTACGTTACGAGCAGTACTTC.

The chain uses TRBV9 and TRBJ2-7; D is unclear. This CDR3 region has 13 residues. Germline CDR1 reads SGDLS; CDR2 reads YYNGEE. V shed 0 bases and J shed 3 bases, with 7 bases lying between them. CDR3 nucleotides: TGTGCCAGCAGCGTAGGTGGTGACTACGAGCAGTACTTC. It encodes CASSVGGDYEQYF.

The rearrangement links TRBV4-1 to TRBJ2-3; 7 bases are a match to TRBD1. The ends lost 3 bases at V and 4 bases at J; junction bases unmatched: 4. Germline loops: CDR1 MGHRA, CDR2 YSYEKL. The CDR3 is 14 amino acids. The DNA of the CDR3 is TGCGCCAGCAGCCAGGAACAGGGGTCAGATACGCAGTATTTT. It codes for CASSQEQGSDTQYF.

The V call is TRBV5-1, the J call TRBJ2-3; 8 positions match TRBD2. Germline trimming cut 2 bases from V and 1 base from J; bases unmatched to any gene: 6. Germline V gene lookup returns CDR1 SGHRS and CDR2 YFSETQ. This CDR3 spans 16 amino acids. CDR3 region: CASSLLGLAGTDTQYF. CDR3 sequence (DNA): TGCGCCAGCAGCTTATTAGGACTAGCTGGCACAGATACGCAGTATTTT.

J is TRBJ1-1 and V is TRBV29-1; perhaps TRBD1 as D (6 bases). V lost 4 bases, J lost 6 bases, and 12 bases lay in between. Germline-derived CDR1 and CDR2 are SQVTM and ANQGSEA. CDR3 length: 12 residues. CDR3 nucleotides: TGCAGCGTTGGAGTAGGGGGGGCTGAAGCTTTCTTT. Protein sequence: CSVGVGGAEAFF.

The chain uses TRBV9 and TRBJ2-2; D unresolved. Trimming removed 4 bases at V and 6 bases at J, with 10 bases between. The CDR3 has 13 residues. CDR1 is SGDLS and CDR2 is YYNGEE in the germline V gene. For the CDR3, the DNA is TGTGCCAGCAGCACCGGCGACTCCGGGGAGCTGTTTTTT. Its protein is CASSTGDSGELFF.

The chain joins TRBV5-4 to TRBJ2-1, with D possibly being TRBD1 (5 bases). The CDR3 has 12 amino acids. Trimming took 4 bases from V and 9 from J, leaving 11 bases between them. CDR1 and CDR2 (germline): SGHNT, YYREEE (reference sequence). CDR3 sequence (DNA): TGTGCCAGCAGCGGCCAGGGTCGTGAGCAGTTCTTC. This translates into CASSGQGREQFF.

The chain carries TRBV30 and TRBJ2-1; D tentatively fits TRBD1 or TRBD2 (6 bases each). This CDR3 comprises 21 residues. Germline CDR1 GTSNPN, CDR2 SVGIG (reference sequence). The germline V and J ends were trimmed by 0 bases and 7 bases, with 34 bases remaining between them. For the CDR3, the DNA is TGTGCCTGGAGTGTACGTTGGGTAAGGGGGGAAAACGGGAGTGGCCCGAATGAGCAGTTCTTC. Protein: CAWSVRWVRGENGSGPNEQFF.

The chain carries TRBV12-3 or TRBV12-4 and TRBJ2-1, with unresolved D. This CDR3 has 11 residues. V was clipped by 5 bases and J by 6 bases, with 5 bases between them. Written as DNA, the CDR3 is TGTGCCAGCAGTCAGCCCAATGAGCAGTTCTTC. The encoded protein is CASSQPNEQFF.

The V call is TRBV4-1, the J call TRBJ2-7; unclear D gene. The CDR3 spans 13 residues. From germline, CDR1 is MGHRA and CDR2 YSYEKL. V lost 0 bases, J lost 6 bases, and 9 bases lay in between. CDR3 DNA sequence: TGCGCCAGCAGCCAAGAGTTAGGTGGCGAGCAGTACTTC. Its translation is CASSQELGGEQYF.

The chain is built from TRBV20-1 and TRBJ2-1, with 10 bases that match TRBD2. The CDR3 runs to 15 residues. The J segment lost 7 bases and the V segment lost 1 base, leaving 7 bases of the junction unmatched. Germline V CDR1 and CDR2: DFQATT, SNEGSKA (reference sequence). The CDR3 loop reads CSARGSSGSYNEQFF. CDR3 sequence (DNA): TGCAGTGCTAGAGGGTCTAGCGGGAGCTATAATGAGCAGTTCTTC.

This sequence joins TRBV5-4 and TRBJ2-1; the match to TRBD2 covers 11 bases. Per the germline V gene, CDR1 is SGHNT and CDR2 is YYREEE (reference sequence). J was trimmed by 10 bases and V by 2 bases; bases with no gene match: 8. The CDR3 loop spans 15 amino acids. CDR3 DNA: TGTGCCAGCAGCTTTGATACTAGCGGGGGCGGGGAGCAGTTCTTC. Protein product: CASSFDTSGGGEQFF. Looking up the rest from reference TRBV5-4 and TRBJ2-1 gives the full variable domain: ETGVTQSPTHLIKTRGQQVTLRCSSQSGHNTVSWYQQALGQGPQFIFQYYREEENGRGNFPPRFSGLQFPNYSSELNVNALELDDSALYLCASSFDTSGGGEQFFGPGTRLTVL.